This entry features one T cell receptor (beta chain) sequence. This sample is part of a study of sequential checkpoint blockade in melanoma. Across the study: Both treatment sequences were followed by maintenance nivolumab.

CDR3 length equals 13 residues. The germline V gene encodes CDR1 SNHLY and CDR2 FYNNEI. The germline V and J ends were trimmed by 4 bases and 1 base, with 8 bases remaining between them. The treatment denotes: randomized to nivolumab then ipilimumab (arm A) or the reverse (arm B). No patient had prior DNA-damaging chemotherapy. From thawed PBMCs, live CD3+CD8+ cells negative for CD19 and CD56 were sorted. Assay: immunoSEQ multiplex PCR; the TCRdb copy retains only in-frame clones and omits some. The sample has about 38,000 clones; about 88% are singletons. The chain couples TRBV2 to TRBJ2-7; the D is unclear. The origin of this receptor is a human donor with melanoma. The sample consisted of CD8+ T cells sorted from blood (inferred from file names), taken from a patient given nivolumab and ipilimumab in sequence. CDR3 loop: CASSGTTSYEQYF. CDR3 DNA sequence: TGTGCCAGCAGTGGTACGACTTCCTACGAGCAGTACTTC.